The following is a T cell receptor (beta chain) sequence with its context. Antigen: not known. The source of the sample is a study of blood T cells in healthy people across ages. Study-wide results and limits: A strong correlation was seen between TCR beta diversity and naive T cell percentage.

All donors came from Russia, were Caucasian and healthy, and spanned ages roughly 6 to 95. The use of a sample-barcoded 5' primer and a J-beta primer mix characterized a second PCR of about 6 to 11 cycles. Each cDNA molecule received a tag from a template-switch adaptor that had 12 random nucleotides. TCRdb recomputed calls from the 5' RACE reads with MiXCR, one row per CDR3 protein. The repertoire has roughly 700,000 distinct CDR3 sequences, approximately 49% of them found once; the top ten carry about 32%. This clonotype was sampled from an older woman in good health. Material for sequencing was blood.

CDR3 sequence (DNA): TGTGCCTGGAGTCCCCGAGAGGCCGGTGGTGAAAAACTGTTTTTT. Protein sequence: CAWSPREAGGEKLFF. The gene calls are TRBV30 and TRBJ1-4; no firm D call. The CDR3 contains 15 residues. Germline lookup yields CDR1 GTSNPN and CDR2 SVGIG (reference sequence). The V gene lost 2 bases and the J gene lost 7 bases, with 17 bases spanning the gap.